The clone carrying this T cell receptor (beta chain) was seen more than once but under ten times. Its antigen is undetermined. CDR1 is MNHEY and CDR2 is SMNVEV in the germline V gene (reference sequence). Germline trimming cut 5 bases from V and 3 bases from J; bases unmatched to any gene: 5. This CDR3 has 16 amino acids. The record originates from a study of CD8 T cells in ankylosing spondylitis. General observations from the study: CD8+ disease-linked clones were present at relatively low frequencies in blood. Disease-linked clones reportedly showed significant enrichment in matched ankylosing spondylitis synovial fluid. One TCR beta motif, made up of roughly eight highly homologous variants, appeared characteristic of ankylosing spondylitis blood.

Preparation of TCR beta libraries was done by quantitative 5'-RACE with molecular barcodes. TCRdb re-called the 5' RACE reads through MiXCR, storing one row per CDR3 protein. Found here are approximately 260,000 distinct CDR3 sequences, more than 15% of them singletons; the top ten hold 25% to 40%. This TCR came from a male donor with ankylosing spondylitis or in good health (not recorded which). The rearrangement uses TRBV27 and TRBJ2-1; TRBD2 matches at 12 bases. The specimen was blood, either unsorted or a sorted T cell fraction (not recorded which). CDR3 region: CASSPTSGSFYNEQFF. The CDR3 coding sequence is TGTGCCAGCAGTCCGACTAGCGGGAGCTTCTACAATGAGCAGTTCTTC.